The TCR beta chain described here comes from a study of HIV-infected patients and healthy controls. Between the trimmed V and J ends, which lost 0 bases and 3 bases, there was a span of 9 bases. This CDR3 contains 14 residues. CDR1 SEHNR and CDR2 FQNEAQ come from the germline V gene (reference sequence). TCRdb re-derived calls from the 5' RACE reads in MiXCR, one entry per CDR3 protein. Counted here are some 19,000 distinct CDR3 sequences, roughly 15% occurring once; the ten biggest clones make up about 23%. This clonotype was observed many times. Sequencing was done on a sample of CD8+ T cells from blood. The chain couples TRBV7-9 to TRBJ2-7, with D possibly being TRBD2 (6 bases). The clonotype was recovered from a human donor in good health. The CDR3 bases are TGTGCCAGCAGCTTAGCCCCGGAGGGCTACGAGCAGTACTTC. Its translation: CASSLAPEGYEQYF.